This TCR beta chain was identified during a study of beta chain features in type 1 diabetes (dated 2018 in TCRdb). General notes on the study: No differences in mean age, gender distribution, total cell number or subset yield were found between patients and healthy donors. A total of 107,917,701 sorted cells were examined across all samples, and the number of cells per subset was strongly correlated with RNA yield. The study compared the TCRB repertoires of sorted circulating CD4+ T cell subsets in recently diagnosed type 1 diabetes patients with those in matched healthy donors. Regulatory and stem cell-like memory subsets were obtained from only 8 patients and roughly eight healthy donors, while naive and central memory subsets were obtained from all 30 or so donors.

What the authors observed across the whole study: Only small numbers of individuals were included in the HLA sub-analyses, which left unresolved whether HLA type had any influence on TCRB rearrangement. In all four CD4+ subsets, TCRB CDR3 length was moderately but significantly shorter in type 1 diabetes patients. PCR may preferentially amplify shorter templates, but because patient and control samples were amplified and corrected together, any resulting skew would affect both groups equally. At VDJ recombination sites, type 1 diabetes patients had fewer insertions and more deleted nucleotides, which implies abnormalities in thymic rearrangement. Sequencing cDNA rather than genomic DNA could over-represent highly expressing activated cells, although activation and CD3 levels did not differ between groups. Naive, central memory and regulatory TCRB repertoires appeared to be more similar among patients than among healthy donors.

The CDR3, from cysteine to phenylalanine, totals 16 residues. The CDR3 DNA has 48 bases and is translated from base 1. Germline trimming: 8 bases from V, 8 bases from J; junction bases outside gene matches: 16. Per the germline V gene (reference sequence), MNHNY is the CDR1 and SVGAGI is the CDR2. From each donor, a single peripheral blood sample of approximately 120 mL on average was drawn into heparinised tubes. A BD FACSAria II and a panel including CD45RO, CCR7, CD25, CD127, CD95 and CD27 were used to sort naive, central memory, regulatory and stem cell-like memory CD4+ T cells. A purity above 95% was achieved for all sorted populations. Right away, PBMCs were isolated by Lymphoprep density gradient centrifugation and were stained directly, with no culture step. So that batch effects would be minimized, each experiment stained and sorted samples in pairs, pairing one healthy donor with one patient.

This clone was seen a handful of times. Its specific antigen is unknown. Within one base of it there is no much larger clone, and no base qualities were kept. All of the isolated RNA was reverse transcribed with the High Capacity cDNA Reverse Transcription Kit, so expressed TCRB transcripts were sequenced. Deep immunoSEQ sequencing was applied to naive, central memory and regulatory T cell samples, giving an average of around 3.4 million total reads per sample. Sorted cells were lysed in RLT buffer, and RNA was extracted using DNase-treated RNeasy Micro or Mini kits according to cell number. To prevent cross-contamination, each cell subset was processed individually, whereas patient and healthy donor samples were processed jointly. Using the immunoSEQ multiplex PCR, TCRB sequences were amplified from cDNA into 87-bp fragments spanning the CDR3 region. Amplicons were sequenced on the Illumina HiSeq platform. The paper's data handling went like this. Synthetic template baselines were used to correct PCR bias computationally, reads within Hamming distance 2 were collapsed together, and singletons that could not be merged were discarded. Reads were aligned against IMGT to assign V, D and J genes, CDR3 length and insertions or deletions at six rearrangement sites. Within each subset, clonotype counts were normalized to sorted cell number, after which true diversity and Gini coefficients were computed with the tcR R package. The overlap coefficient, calculated on TCRB nucleotide sequences, was used to quantify repertoire sharing. The table comes from immuneACCESS by way of TCRdb, which keeps in-frame sequences with V and J called. Part of the clones is missing from these tables; in studies checked, under half for an unresolved V gene and the rest for unknown reasons. The V and J calls and clone size come from that table; D and trimming were worked out from the DNA. In all, the sample holds about 170,000 clones, and 6.5% to 9.5% of those were seen once. The top ten clones comprise about 0.9% of the sample.

The sample consisted of central memory CD4+ T cells from blood. The sequence was obtained from a middle-aged woman with type 1 diabetes. The chain links TRBV6-6 with TRBJ1-2; 11 nucleotides in the junction match TRBD1. Here is the DNA: TGTGCCAGCTTTCTTGCCCGGGACAGGGGGTATAGGGGCTACACCTTC. This codes for CASFLARDRGYRGYTF.